The 21 T cell receptor beta chains below come from one sample, sequenced in a study of regulatory T cells in long-lasting Graves disease (TCRdb year 2021). Library preparation used multiplex PCR. The run used an Illumina HiSeq 4000. To build TCR beta libraries, CDR3 regions were amplified by Arm-PCR using iRepertoire HTBI primers. The public reads were reprocessed in TCRdb via fastp at Q25 and MiXCR, keeping in-frame beta chains. One record per CDR3 amino acid sequence lists the most common genes and DNA. This sample gives about 430,000 distinct CDR3 sequences in total; approximately 15% of them show up just once. Over 7.5% of the sample lies in the top ten. This specimen's time point label, per the study, means: newly diagnosed GD, antithyroid drugs for less than 3 months. For both TCR sequencing and RNA sequencing, RNA was extracted from PBMCs using TRIzol. Another study also made use of these data, one on T cells in Graves' hyperthyroidism and ophthalmopathy.

The specimen comprised peripheral blood mononuclear cells (PBMCs), sampled at new diagnosis, from a patient treated with antithyroid drugs. The receptor source for this set is a woman aged 40 to 49 with Graves disease. Donor details come from another sample of the same person, matched by shared clones.

This clonotype was seen repeatedly, ten times or more. The V call is TRBV27, the J call TRBJ2-6; no firm D call. Trimming stripped 8 bases from V and 4 bases from J, with 15 bases between. Looked up from germline, CDR1 is MNHEY and CDR2 is SMNVEV (reference sequence). This CDR3 is built from 15 residues. The CDR3 coding sequence is TGTGCCAGCTCCCCAAATATCGGGGGGGCCAACGTCCTGACTTTC. Its translation is CASSPNIGGANVLTF.

This clonotype was detected many times. J is TRBJ2-1 and V is TRBV7-8; D not resolved. The CDR3 has 15 amino acids. Deletions cut 3 bases from V and 0 bases from J, with 9 bases between. Germline loops: CDR1 SGHVS, CDR2 FQNEAQ. The CDR3 DNA reads as TGTGCCAGCAGCTTCGTAAAGAGCTCCTACAATGAGCAGTTCTTC. It codes for CASSFVKSSYNEQFF. Drawing the rest from reference TRBV7-8 and TRBJ2-1, the complete variable domain is GAGVSQSPRYKVAKRGQDVALRCDPISGHVSLFWYQQALGQGPEFLTYFQNEAQLDKSGLPSDRFFAERPEGSVSTLKIQRTQQEDSAVYLCASSFVKSSYNEQFFGPGTRLTVL.

In its sample, this clonotype was seen a few times. The rearrangement uses TRBV3-1 and TRBJ2-7, with D unresolved. CDR1 is LGHDT and CDR2 is YNNKEL in the germline V gene (reference sequence). The V end was cut by 6 bases, the J end by 3 bases, with 6 bases between. This CDR3 region has 11 residues. The DNA of the CDR3 is TGTGCCAGCAGTCGCCTCTACGAGCAGTACTTC. Encoded protein: CASSRLYEQYF.

This clonotype was detected ten times or more. The gene calls are TRBV11-3 and TRBJ1-1, with unresolved D. The CDR3 sequence is 12 residues long. The V and J ends lost 5 bases and 4 bases respectively, with 8 bases between them. Germline V gene sequence: CDR1 SGHNT, CDR2 YENEEA. The CDR3 spells CASSRPGTEAFF. The CDR3 DNA follows: TGTGCCAGCAGCAGACCGGGCACTGAAGCTTTCTTT.

V and J are TRBV3-1 and TRBJ1-4; 10 bases are shared with TRBD1. This CDR3 comprises 15 residues. V lost 3 bases to trimming and J lost 7 bases; unmatched junction nucleotides: 5. The V gene's germline CDR1 is LGHDT and CDR2 YNNKEL (reference sequence). CDR3 loop: CASSQAGQGIEKLFF. In DNA, the CDR3 is TGTGCCAGCAGCCAGGCGGGACAGGGGATTGAAAAACTGTTTTTT.

A note on this clonotype: One end of the junction does not line up with germline, which may come from a read error. V gene TRBV6-1 combines with J gene TRBJ1-4; a possible D gene is TRBD1 (5 bases). This CDR3 spans 14 amino acids. In germline, CDR1 is MNHNS, CDR2 SASEGT. In nucleotides, the CDR3 is TGTGTCAGCAGTGAAAGGAGGGGCGCTGAAAAACTGTTTTTT. Translated, it gives CVSSERRGAEKLFF.

This clonotype was recorded many times. The chain is built from TRBV5-1 and TRBJ1-2; 7 bases align to TRBD1. This CDR3 spans 14 amino acids. V shed 0 bases and J 3 bases; nucleotides not matched to a gene: 2. Looked up from germline, CDR1 is SGHRS and CDR2 is YFSETQ. CDR3 in DNA: TGCGCCAGCAGCTTGGGTACAGGGGACTATGGCTACACCTTC. It translates to CASSLGTGDYGYTF.

This clonotype was detected ten times or more. The chain uses TRBV20-1 and TRBJ2-7, with a possible D match to TRBD2 (5 bases). Between the trimmed V and J ends, which lost 3 bases and 4 bases, there was a span of 10 bases. From germline, CDR1 is DFQATT and CDR2 SNEGSKA (reference sequence). The CDR3 sequence is 12 residues long. The CDR3 sequence is CSARRDFYEQYF. DNA for the CDR3: TGCAGTGCTAGGAGGGATTTTTACGAGCAGTACTTC.

The gene calls are TRBV9 and TRBJ1-5, with no clear D. The V gene lost 0 bases and the J gene lost 4 bases, with 11 bases spanning the gap. The CDR3 runs 15 residues. Germline V gene data show CDR1 as SGDLS and CDR2 as YYNGEE. The CDR3 nucleotides are TGTGCCAGCAGCGTAGGCGGGGAACGTAATCAGCCCCAGCATTTT. As protein: CASSVGGERNQPQHF.

The J gene is TRBJ2-2, the V gene TRBV29-1; 7 nucleotides agree with TRBD2. This CDR3 region has 13 residues. From germline, CDR1 is SQVTM and CDR2 ANQGSEA. V lost 7 bases and J lost 6; bases outside the gene matches: 8. CDR3 protein: CSALMGGSGELFF. The CDR3 DNA reads as TGCAGCGCATTAATGGGGGGGTCCGGGGAGCTGTTTTTT.

This clonotype was counted many times. The gene calls are TRBV24-1 and TRBJ1-5; no clear D gene. The CDR3 is 15 amino acids. The germline gives CDR1 KGHDR, CDR2 SFDVKD. The germline V and J ends were trimmed by 7 bases and 4 bases, with 16 bases remaining between them. This CDR3 reads CATRTADTLNQPQHF. The CDR3 DNA reads TGTGCCACCAGGACGGCCGATACGTTAAATCAGCCCCAGCATTTT.

With respect to this clonotype: A far larger clone is one base from this, pointing to a likely read error. The chain has TRBV12-3 or TRBV12-4 and TRBJ2-7; tentative D call: TRBD1 (5 bases). V was pared by 5 bases and J by 2 bases, with 13 bases between. The CDR3 contains 14 residues. CDR3 in amino acids: CASSAPARAYEQYF. CDR3 sequence (DNA): TGTGCCAGCAGTGCCCCCGCCAGGGCCTACGAGCAGTACTTC.

Many counts were recorded for this clonotype. The chain links TRBV5-1 to TRBJ2-5; D is perhaps TRBD1 (5 bases). The CDR3 sequence is 14 residues long. Germline CDR1 SGHRS, CDR2 YFSETQ. Trimming shortened V by 1 base and J by 7 bases, and 14 bases separated the two germline ends. CDR3 bases: TGCGCCAGCAGCTTGAGTCAGGCGCAGGGGACCCAGTACTTC. Translated, it gives CASSLSQAQGTQYF.

This clonotype was counted at least ten times. The chain is built from TRBV7-9 and TRBJ2-5; D uncertain. The ends were cut back, 6 bases at V and 4 bases at J, with 12 bases in the middle. In germline, CDR1 is SEHNR, CDR2 FQNEAQ (reference sequence). This CDR3 is built from 13 residues. Written as DNA, the CDR3 is TGTGCCAGCAGTTTAAGAGGTGGAGAGACCCAGTACTTC. As protein: CASSLRGGETQYF.

This clonotype was seen more than once but under ten times. J is TRBJ2-7 and V is TRBV6-1, with D possibly being TRBD1 (6 bases). There are 16 residues in the CDR3. Germline V CDR1 and CDR2: MNHNS, SASEGT. V lost 7 bases to trimming and J lost 1 base, with 20 bases between them. This CDR3 is CASNTLTGTPSYEQYF. Here the CDR3 DNA reads TGTGCCAGCAACACCCTGACCGGGACACCTTCCTACGAGCAGTACTTC.

Ten or more counts support this clonotype. This chain connects TRBV6-1 to TRBJ2-7, with D perhaps being TRBD1 or TRBD2 (5 bases each). Deletions cut 3 bases from V and 3 bases from J, with 15 bases between. The germline CDR1 and CDR2 sequences are MNHNS and SASEGT. CDR3 size: 15 residues. The CDR3 nucleotides read TGTGCCAGCAGTGATGGGCAGGGAGACTTCTACGAGCAGTACTTC. Translated: CASSDGQGDFYEQYF.

The V call is TRBV4-1, the J call TRBJ2-2, with D possibly being TRBD1 or TRBD2 (5 bases each). The length of the CDR3 is 19 residues. Trimming pared 4 bases from V and 0 bases from J, leaving 21 bases between. Germline CDR1 is MGHRA and CDR2 is YSYEKL. This chain's CDR3 is CASSRQLRGTFANTGELFF. CDR3 in DNA: TGCGCCAGCAGCCGCCAACTTCGGGGCACCTTCGCGAACACCGGGGAGCTGTTTTTT.

This clonotype showed up many times. One end of the junction does not line up with germline, which may come from a read error. For the CDR3, the DNA is TGCGGTGCTAGGGTGACTAGCGGGAGATGGCATAGCACAGATACGCAGTATTTT. The encoded protein is CGARVTSGRWHSTDTQYF. The rearrangement links TRBV20-1 to TRBJ2-3; TRBD2 aligns across 12 bases. Germline V gives CDR1 DFQATT, CDR2 SNEGSKA (reference sequence). The CDR3 covers 18 residues.

This clonotype was recorded at least ten times. This chain joins TRBV28 and TRBJ1-2; TRBD1 matches at 8 bases. The V and J ends lost 6 bases and 3 bases, in that order; junction bases with no gene match: 6. CDR3 length: 14 amino acids. The germline gives CDR1 MDHEN, CDR2 SYDVKM. This CDR3 reads CASRPQGAHYGYTF. In DNA form, the CDR3 reads TGTGCCAGCAGGCCTCAGGGGGCTCACTATGGCTACACCTTC.

This clonotype showed up many times. V gene TRBV27 combines with J gene TRBJ2-4, with D tentatively TRBD1 (6 bases). This CDR3 spans 12 amino acids. Per germline, CDR1 MNHEY and CDR2 SMNVEV (reference sequence). Trimming took 6 bases from V and 16 from J, leaving 19 bases between them. This chain's CDR3 is CASSLPGQPTYF. The DNA for the CDR3 is TGTGCCAGCAGCCTCCCCGGACAGCCAACCTACTTC.

This clonotype was observed many times. This sequence joins TRBV7-2 and TRBJ2-3; D uncertain. Germline V lookup: CDR1 SGHTA, CDR2 FQGNSA. The CDR3 contains 13 residues. V lost 1 base to trimming and J lost 5 bases, with 7 bases between them. CDR3 in DNA: TGTGCCAGCAGCTTAGAACAGAGAGATACGCAGTATTTT. It is translated as CASSLEQRDTQYF.